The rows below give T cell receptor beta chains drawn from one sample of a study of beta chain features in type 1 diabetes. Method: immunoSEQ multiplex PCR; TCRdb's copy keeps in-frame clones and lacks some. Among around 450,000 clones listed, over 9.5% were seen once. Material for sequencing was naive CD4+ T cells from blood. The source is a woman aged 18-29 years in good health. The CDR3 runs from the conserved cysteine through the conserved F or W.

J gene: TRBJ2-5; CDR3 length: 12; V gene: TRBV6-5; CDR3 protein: CASSPLGGTQYF
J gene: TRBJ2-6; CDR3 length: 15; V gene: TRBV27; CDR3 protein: CASSLRSSGANVLTF
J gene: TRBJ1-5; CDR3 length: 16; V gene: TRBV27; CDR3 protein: CASSPYWELSNQPQHF
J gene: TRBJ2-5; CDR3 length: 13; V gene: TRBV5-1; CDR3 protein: CASSPQAQETQYF
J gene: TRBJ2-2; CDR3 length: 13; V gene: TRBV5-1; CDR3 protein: CASSRGDTGELFF
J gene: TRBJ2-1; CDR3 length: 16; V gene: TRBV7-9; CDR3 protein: CASSLGRQGWHNEQFF
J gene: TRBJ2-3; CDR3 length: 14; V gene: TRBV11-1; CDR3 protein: CASSLSQGGDTQYF
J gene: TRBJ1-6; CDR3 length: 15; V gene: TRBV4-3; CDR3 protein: CASSQEGRVKSPLHF
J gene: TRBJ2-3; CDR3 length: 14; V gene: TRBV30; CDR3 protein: CAWNGGTSTDTQYF
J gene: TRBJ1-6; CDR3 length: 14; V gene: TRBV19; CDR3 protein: CASTLGRGPSPLHF
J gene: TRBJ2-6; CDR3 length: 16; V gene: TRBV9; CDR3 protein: CASSVAGGAGANVLTF
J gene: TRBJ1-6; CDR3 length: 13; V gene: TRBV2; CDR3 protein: CASSVMGDSPLHF
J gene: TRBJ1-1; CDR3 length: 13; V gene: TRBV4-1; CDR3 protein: CASRHPGRTEAFF
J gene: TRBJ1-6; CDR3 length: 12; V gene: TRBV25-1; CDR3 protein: CASSGTESPLHF
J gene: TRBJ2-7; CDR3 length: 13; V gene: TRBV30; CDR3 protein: CASNLQEEIKQYF
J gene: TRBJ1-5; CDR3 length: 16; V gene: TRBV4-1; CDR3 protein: CASSQTGVGGNQPQHF
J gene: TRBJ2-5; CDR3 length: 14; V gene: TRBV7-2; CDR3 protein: CASSPVRQAETQYF
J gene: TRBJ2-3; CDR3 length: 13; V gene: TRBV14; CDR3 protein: CASSQGWTTTQYF
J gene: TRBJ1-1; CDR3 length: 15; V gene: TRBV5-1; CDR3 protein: CASSLGFRGLSEAFF
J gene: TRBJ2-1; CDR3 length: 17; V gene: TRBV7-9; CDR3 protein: CASSIKSGLISYNEQFF
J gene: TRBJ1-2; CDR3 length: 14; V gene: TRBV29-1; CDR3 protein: CSVVLGTANYGYTF
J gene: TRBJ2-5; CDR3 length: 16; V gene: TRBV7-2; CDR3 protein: CASSRGLAGGEETQYF
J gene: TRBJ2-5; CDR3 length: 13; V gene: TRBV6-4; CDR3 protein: CASSREAWETQYF
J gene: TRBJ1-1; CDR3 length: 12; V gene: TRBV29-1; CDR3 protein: CSVRGQIFEAFF
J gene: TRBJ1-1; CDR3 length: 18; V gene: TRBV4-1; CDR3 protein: CASSQVGQGRPLHTEAFF
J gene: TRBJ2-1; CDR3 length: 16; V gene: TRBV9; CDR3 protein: CASSPFGGEPYNEQFF
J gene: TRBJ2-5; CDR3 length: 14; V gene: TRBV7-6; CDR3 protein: CASSLALVQETQYF
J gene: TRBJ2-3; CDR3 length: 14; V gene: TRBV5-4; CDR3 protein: CASSTPGNTDTQYF
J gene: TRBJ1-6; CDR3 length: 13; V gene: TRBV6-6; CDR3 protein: CASRGQARSPLHF
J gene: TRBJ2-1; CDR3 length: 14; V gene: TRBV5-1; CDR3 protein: CASSLVQGGNEQFF
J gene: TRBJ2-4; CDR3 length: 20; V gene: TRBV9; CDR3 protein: CASSAPNSTGLGLAKNIQYF
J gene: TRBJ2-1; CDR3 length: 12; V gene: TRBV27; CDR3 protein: CASSFRYNEQFF
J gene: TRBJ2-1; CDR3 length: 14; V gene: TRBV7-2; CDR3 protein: CASSAGLGLYEQFF
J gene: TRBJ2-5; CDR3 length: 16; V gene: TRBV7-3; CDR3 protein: CASSRGLAGLGETQYF
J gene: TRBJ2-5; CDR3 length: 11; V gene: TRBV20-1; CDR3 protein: CSASSLETQYF
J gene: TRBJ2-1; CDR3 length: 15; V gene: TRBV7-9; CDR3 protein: CASRDRTRTYNEQFF
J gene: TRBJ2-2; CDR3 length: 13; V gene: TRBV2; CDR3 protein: CASSEQGSGELFF
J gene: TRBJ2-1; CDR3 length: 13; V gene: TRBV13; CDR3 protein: CASSLRTRGEQFF
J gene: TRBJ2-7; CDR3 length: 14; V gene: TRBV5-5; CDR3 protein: CASSPDRGDRRQYF
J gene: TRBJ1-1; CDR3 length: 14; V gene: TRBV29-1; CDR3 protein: CSSPDSGLSTEAFF
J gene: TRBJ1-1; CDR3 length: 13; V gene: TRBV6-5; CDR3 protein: CASSYRLNTEAFF
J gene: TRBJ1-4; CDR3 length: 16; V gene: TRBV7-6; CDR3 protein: CASSSQGRGSNEKLFF